The 4 T cell receptor beta chains below come from one sample, sequenced in a study. MiXCR was run by TCRdb on the RT-PCR reads, yielding one entry per CDR3 protein. The repertoire holds about 680,000 distinct CDR3 sequences, 11% to 15% seen once, with roughly 3.9% in the top ten. Sequencing used memory CD4+ T cells from blood. The receptors originated from a female donor in good health, serving as a healthy control.

This sequence joins TRBV2 and TRBJ2-1, with 9 bases fitting TRBD1. The ends lost 3 bases at V and 4 bases at J; junction bases unmatched: 4. Germline V gene sequence: CDR1 SNHLY, CDR2 FYNNEI. This CDR3 comprises 15 residues. The CDR3 sequence: CASSDRTGAYNEQFF. The CDR3 DNA sequence: TGTGCCAGCAGTGATAGGACAGGGGCTTACAATGAGCAGTTCTTC.

The chain carries TRBV7-8 and TRBJ1-2, with unresolved D. The germline CDR1 and CDR2 sequences are SGHVS and FQNEAQ. The CDR3 is 14 residues long. V lost 2 bases, J lost 8 bases, and 15 bases lay in between. CDR3 DNA: TGTGCCAGCAGCTTATTGGGGTCCAGCGGGGGCTACACCTTC. It codes for CASSLLGSSGGYTF.

This clonotype came up many times. V gene TRBV29-1 combines with J gene TRBJ1-2, with 8 positions matching TRBD1. J lost 9 bases, V lost 6 bases, and 18 bases had no gene match. This CDR3 has 15 residues. Germline CDR1 and CDR2: SQVTM and ANQGSEA. CDR3 nucleotide sequence: TGCAGCGTCTATACGCGCGGACAGGGAACCCCAAGCTACACCTTC. Its translation is CSVYTRGQGTPSYTF.

This clonotype was counted only a few times. The rearrangement joins TRBV24-1 to TRBJ2-1; TRBD1 agrees at 11 bases. This CDR3 is built from 13 residues. Unmatched junction bases numbered 3, after V lost 9 bases and J lost 6 bases. The germline CDR1 and CDR2 sequences are KGHDR and SFDVKD. Written as DNA, the CDR3 is TGTGCCACCCACGGACAGGGGGCCAATGAGCAGTTCTTC. It translates to CATHGQGANEQFF.